The table lists the clone carrying this TCR beta chain with a few counts. This record belongs to a study of patients and donors after allogeneic stem cell transplantation. MiXCR, run by TCRdb on the RT-PCR reads, gives a single entry per CDR3 protein. The profile shows 900,000 to 1,000,000 distinct CDR3 sequences, about a sixth of them singletons. The V and J ends lost 5 bases and 2 bases respectively, with 7 bases between them. The CDR3 has 14 residues. The chain combines TRBV12-3 or TRBV12-4 with TRBJ1-6; D remains unclear. Specimen: blood, either unsorted or a sorted T cell fraction (not recorded which). The clonotype comes from a human donor who was either an allogeneic HSCT recipient or a stem cell or donor lymphocyte infusion donor (not recorded which). It is not recorded whose cells these are; they may come from a transplant donor. The CDR3: CASSRTAYNSPLHF. Here the CDR3 DNA reads TGTGCCAGCAGTAGGACGGCCTATAATTCACCCCTCCACTTT.